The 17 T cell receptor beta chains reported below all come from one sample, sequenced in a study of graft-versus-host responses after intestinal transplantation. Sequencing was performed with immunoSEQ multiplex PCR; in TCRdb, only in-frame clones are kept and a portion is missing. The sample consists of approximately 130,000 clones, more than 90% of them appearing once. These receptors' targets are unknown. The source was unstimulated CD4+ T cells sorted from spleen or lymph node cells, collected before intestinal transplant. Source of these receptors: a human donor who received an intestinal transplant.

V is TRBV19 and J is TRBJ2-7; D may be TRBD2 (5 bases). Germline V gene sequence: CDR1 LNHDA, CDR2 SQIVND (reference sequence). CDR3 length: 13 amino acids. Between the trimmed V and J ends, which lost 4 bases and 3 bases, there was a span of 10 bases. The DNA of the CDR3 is TGTGCCAGTAGTAAGCCCGGAGGCTACGAGCAGTACTTC. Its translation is CASSKPGGYEQYF.

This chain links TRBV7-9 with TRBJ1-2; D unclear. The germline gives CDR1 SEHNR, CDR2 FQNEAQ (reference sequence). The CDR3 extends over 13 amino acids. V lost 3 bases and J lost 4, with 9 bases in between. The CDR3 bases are TGTGCCAGCAGCTTCCCACTGATCTATGGCTACACCTTC. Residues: CASSFPLIYGYTF.

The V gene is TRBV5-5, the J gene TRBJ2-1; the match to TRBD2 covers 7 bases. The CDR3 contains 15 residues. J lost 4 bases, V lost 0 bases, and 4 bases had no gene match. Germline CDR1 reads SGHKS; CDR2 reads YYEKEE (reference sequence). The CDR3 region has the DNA TGTGCCAGCAGCTTGGCCGGGGGGAAGTACAATGAGCAGTTCTTC. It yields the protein CASSLAGGKYNEQFF.

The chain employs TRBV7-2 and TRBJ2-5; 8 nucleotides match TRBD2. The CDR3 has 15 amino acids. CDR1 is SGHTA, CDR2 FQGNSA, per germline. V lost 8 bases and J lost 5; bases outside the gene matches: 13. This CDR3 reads CASSSSGGRFETQYF. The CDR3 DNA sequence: TGTGCCAGCTCTTCCTCGGGGGGGAGGTTCGAGACCCAGTACTTC.

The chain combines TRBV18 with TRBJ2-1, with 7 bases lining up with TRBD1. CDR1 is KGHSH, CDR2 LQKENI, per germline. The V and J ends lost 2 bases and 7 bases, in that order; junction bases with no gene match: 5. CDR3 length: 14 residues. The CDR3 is CASSPSRGSNEQFF. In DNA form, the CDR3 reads TGTGCCAGCTCACCAAGCAGGGGGAGTAATGAGCAGTTCTTC.

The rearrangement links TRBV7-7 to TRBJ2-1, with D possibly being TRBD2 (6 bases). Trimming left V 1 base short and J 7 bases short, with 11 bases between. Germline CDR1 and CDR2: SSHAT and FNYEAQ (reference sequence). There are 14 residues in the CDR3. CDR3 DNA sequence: TGTGCCAGCAGCTTAGGGGGACTCGGGAATGAGCAGTTCTTC. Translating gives CASSLGGLGNEQFF.

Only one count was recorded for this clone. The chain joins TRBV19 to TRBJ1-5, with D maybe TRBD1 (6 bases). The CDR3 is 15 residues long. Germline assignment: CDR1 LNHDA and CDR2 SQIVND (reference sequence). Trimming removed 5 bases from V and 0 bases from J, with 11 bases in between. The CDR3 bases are TGTGCCAGTAGTCTCCCAGGGGTTAGCAATCAGCCCCAGCATTTT. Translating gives CASSLPGVSNQPQHF.

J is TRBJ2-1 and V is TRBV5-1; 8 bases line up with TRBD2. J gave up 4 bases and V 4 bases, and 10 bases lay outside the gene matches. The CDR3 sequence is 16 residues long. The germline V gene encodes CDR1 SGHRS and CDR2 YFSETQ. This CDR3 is CASSIRSGGFYNEQFF. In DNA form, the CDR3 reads TGCGCCAGCAGCATCAGGAGCGGGGGATTTTACAATGAGCAGTTCTTC. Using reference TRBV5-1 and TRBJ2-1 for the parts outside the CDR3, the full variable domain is KAGVTQTPRYLIKTRGQQVTLSCSPISGHRSVSWYQQTPGQGLQFLFEYFSETQRNKGNFPGRFSGRQFSNSRSEMNVSTLELGDSALYLCASSIRSGGFYNEQFFGPGTRLTVL.

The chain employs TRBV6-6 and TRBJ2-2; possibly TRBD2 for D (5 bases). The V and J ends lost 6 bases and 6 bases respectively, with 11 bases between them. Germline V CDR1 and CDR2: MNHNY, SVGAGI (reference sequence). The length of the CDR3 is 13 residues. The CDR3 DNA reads TGTGCCAGCAGCCGGGGTGGGTCCGGGGAGCTGTTTTTT. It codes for CASSRGGSGELFF.

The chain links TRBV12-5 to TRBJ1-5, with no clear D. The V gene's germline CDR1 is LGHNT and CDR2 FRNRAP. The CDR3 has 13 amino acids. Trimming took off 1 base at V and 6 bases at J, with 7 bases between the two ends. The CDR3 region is CASGLEGSQPQHF. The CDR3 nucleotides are TGTGCTAGTGGTTTGGAGGGTAGTCAGCCCCAGCATTTT.

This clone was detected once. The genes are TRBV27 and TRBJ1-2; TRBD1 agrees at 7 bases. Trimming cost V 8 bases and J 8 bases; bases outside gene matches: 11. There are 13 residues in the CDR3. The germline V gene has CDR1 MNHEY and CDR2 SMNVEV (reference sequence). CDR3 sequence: CASRYPGGNGYTF. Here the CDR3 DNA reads TGTGCCAGCCGTTACCCAGGGGGAAACGGCTACACCTTC.

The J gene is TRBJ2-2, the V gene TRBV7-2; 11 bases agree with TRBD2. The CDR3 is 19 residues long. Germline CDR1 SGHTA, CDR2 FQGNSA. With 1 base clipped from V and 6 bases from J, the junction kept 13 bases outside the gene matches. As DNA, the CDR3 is TGTGCCAGCAGCTTAGTTGGTCCGGGATTAGCGGGGGGGGCCGGGGAGCTGTTTTTT. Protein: CASSLVGPGLAGGAGELFF.

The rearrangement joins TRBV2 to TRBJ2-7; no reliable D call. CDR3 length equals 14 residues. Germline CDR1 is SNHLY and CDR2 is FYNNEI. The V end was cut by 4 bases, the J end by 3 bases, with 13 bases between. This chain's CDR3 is CASSGGQAYYEQYF. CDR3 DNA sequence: TGTGCCAGCAGTGGGGGTCAGGCGTACTACGAGCAGTACTTC.

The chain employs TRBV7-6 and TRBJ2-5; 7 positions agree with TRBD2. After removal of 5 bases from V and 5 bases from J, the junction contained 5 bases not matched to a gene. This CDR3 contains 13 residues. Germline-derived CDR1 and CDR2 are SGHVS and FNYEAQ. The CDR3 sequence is CASSLGLEETQYF. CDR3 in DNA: TGTGCCAGCAGCCTTGGACTAGAGGAGACCCAGTACTTC.

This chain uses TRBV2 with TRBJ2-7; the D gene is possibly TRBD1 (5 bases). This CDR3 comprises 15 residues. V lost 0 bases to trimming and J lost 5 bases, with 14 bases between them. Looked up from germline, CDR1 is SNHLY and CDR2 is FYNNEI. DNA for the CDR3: TGTGCCAGCAGTGAAGCGCAGACAGTTATTAACGAGCAGTACTTC. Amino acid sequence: CASSEAQTVINEQYF.

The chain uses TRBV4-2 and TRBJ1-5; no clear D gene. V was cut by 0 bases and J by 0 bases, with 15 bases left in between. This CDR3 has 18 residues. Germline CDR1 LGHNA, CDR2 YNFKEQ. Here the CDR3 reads CASSQDRAAGSSNQPQHF. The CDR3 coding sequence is TGTGCCAGCAGCCAAGATAGGGCAGCGGGATCTAGCAATCAGCCCCAGCATTTT.

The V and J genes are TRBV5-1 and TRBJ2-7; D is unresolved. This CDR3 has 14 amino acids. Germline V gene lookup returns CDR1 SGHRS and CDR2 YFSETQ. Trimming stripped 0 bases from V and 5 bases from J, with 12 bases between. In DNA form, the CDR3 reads TGCGCCAGCAGCTTGGGGTCGCCTAGAAACGAGCAGTACTTC. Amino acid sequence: CASSLGSPRNEQYF.